The source of this T cell receptor beta chain is a study of T cell repertoires in cytomegalovirus infection (dated by TCRdb to between 2019 and 2020). Background for the entire study: Because public TCR beta signatures pointed to carriage of CMV infection together with the matching HLA type, the HLA type of each donor mattered for the analysis.

Summary of the overall study and its limitations: Carriers of CMV infection plus the relevant HLA type were discriminated by the cumulative frequency of public TCR beta family members in the study cohort and in an independent approximately 360-donor cohort. The ex vivo response was dominated by HLA-C-restricted CMV-specific TCR beta clonotypes, and the single most frequent clonotype in two of eight donors was supplied by these HLA-C-restricted clonotypes.

This clonotype turned up a few times. Its specific antigen is unknown. The input lacks base qualities; no much larger clone sits a single base away. The sequencer was an Illumina HiSeq 1500. In-frame beta chains were kept once TCRdb had trimmed the public reads at Q25 with fastp and called clones with MiXCR. Identical CDR3 protein sequences are pooled into one entry, listed with their most common genes and DNA. Across this sample there are roughly 760,000 distinct CDR3 sequences, with less than 40% seen only once. The top ten clones comprise around 3% of the sample. The receptor was derived from a human donor in good health (CMV status not recorded). Some clones in this sample may be carry-over from other donors' samples. Input material: PBMCs.

The CDR3 in this case is CASSLLTSGIPNEQFF. The DNA sequence reads TGTGCCAGCAGTTTACTGACTAGCGGAATACCAAATGAGCAGTTCTTC. The chain is assembled from TRBV28 and TRBJ2-1, and 9 junction bases match TRBD2. From the cysteine up to the phenylalanine, the CDR3 has a length of 16 residues. The retained sequence is limited to the CDR3, 48 bases, with the frame set at the first base. The germline V and J ends show losses of 2 bases and 7 bases respectively, and no gene match explains 9 bases of the junction. In the germline V gene, CDR1 corresponds to MDHEN and CDR2 to SYDVKM.